The clone carrying this T cell receptor beta chain was observed once. The record originates from a study of technical replicates of blood from several donors. The CDR3 has 14 amino acids. The germline V gene has CDR1 MNHEY and CDR2 SVGAGI. The V gene end was trimmed by 0 bases and the J gene end by 5 bases; junction bases not matched to a gene: 3. Sequenced by immunoSEQ multiplex PCR; TCRdb stores in-frame clones only, minus some. Here the sample spans tens of thousands of clones, 92% being singletons. This TCR came from a human donor in good health. V usage is TRBV6-5 and J usage is TRBJ1-1; 7 bases line up with TRBD1. Sequencing was done on a sample of T cells isolated from PBMCs. CDR3: CASSYSVRGTEAFF. The CDR3 nucleotides are TGTGCCAGCAGTTACTCGGTCAGGGGGACTGAAGCTTTCTTT.